Below are 21 T cell receptor beta chains sequenced from a single sample in a study of persistence of HIV-infected CD4 T cells. Sequencing used immunoSEQ version 4 in survey mode. TCRdb's copy holds only in-frame clones and misses some; the assay was immunoSEQ multiplex PCR. The repertoire has more than 15,000 clones, about 84% of them found once; the top ten carry 6.8%. Stimulation used approximately 9.6 ug/mL lysate from CMV-infected fibroblasts. Sorting of responding CD4+ T cells relied on upregulated CD40 ligand together with CD69. Their antigen targets remain unknown. The starting material was CD4+ T cells sorted from PBMCs after roughly 17-hour stimulation, obtained from a patient who received antiretroviral therapy. All receptors come from an adult man with HIV who was CMV-seropositive.

The rearrangement joins TRBV6-5 to TRBJ2-1, with 7 bases aligning to TRBD1. V lost 6 bases and J lost 6; bases outside the gene matches: 5. The CDR3 loop spans 13 amino acids. From germline, CDR1 is MNHEY and CDR2 SVGAGI. The CDR3 reads CASRKDRPNEQFF. CDR3 nucleotides: TGTGCCAGCAGGAAGGACAGGCCCAATGAGCAGTTCTTC.

The chain combines TRBV12-3 or TRBV12-4 with TRBJ1-1; D unclear. Deletions cut 6 bases from V and 0 bases from J, with 8 bases between. There are 13 residues in the CDR3. The CDR3 region is CASSPQVNTEAFF. The DNA for the CDR3 is TGTGCCAGCAGCCCCCAAGTGAACACTGAAGCTTTCTTT.

Points on this clone: This CDR3 is also generated by other DNA sequences in the sample. The chain links TRBV27 to TRBJ1-6; tentative D call: TRBD1 (5 bases). Germline values: CDR1 MNHEY, CDR2 SMNVEV (reference sequence). V was trimmed by 6 bases and J by 8 bases, leaving 11 bases between them. The length of the CDR3 is 13 residues. CDR3 protein: CASRRQGYSPLHF. The CDR3, as DNA: TGTGCCAGCAGAAGGCAGGGCTATTCACCCCTCCACTTT.

The chain links TRBV3-1 (or the pseudogene TRBV3-2) to TRBJ2-3, with D possibly being TRBD1 or TRBD2 (5 bases each). CDR3 size: 15 residues. Trimming left V 6 bases short and J 2 bases short, with 15 bases between. Germline CDR1 is LGHDT and CDR2 is YNNKEL (reference sequence). CDR3 DNA: TGTGCCAGCAGTTATTTGGGGGAGAACACAGATACGCAGTATTTT. Protein product: CASSYLGENTDTQYF.

J is TRBJ1-4 and V is TRBV7-3; TRBD1 might be the D (6 bases). This CDR3 has 12 amino acids. V lost 5 bases and J lost 14, with 15 bases in between. Germline V gene lookup returns CDR1 SGHTA and CDR2 FQGTGA. The CDR3 bases are TGTGCCAGCAGCCCCCCCAGGGGAACGCTGTTTTTT. Translating it yields CASSPPRGTLFF.

V gene TRBV19 combines with J gene TRBJ2-7, with D perhaps matching TRBD1 (6 bases). Trimming cost V 5 bases and J 4 bases, with 15 bases left between them. Germline CDR1 and CDR2: LNHDA and SQIVND (reference sequence). The CDR3 is 14 amino acids. Written as DNA, the CDR3 is TGTGCCAGTAGTCCGACCGGGACAAGATACGAGCAGTACTTC. Its translation is CASSPTGTRYEQYF.

The chain is built from TRBV28 and TRBJ1-1; D is uncertain. Germline V gene sequence: CDR1 MDHEN, CDR2 SYDVKM. This CDR3 spans 11 amino acids. Trimming pared 5 bases from V and 6 bases from J, leaving 7 bases between. CDR3 sequence: CASSTRAEAFF. CDR3 bases: TGTGCCAGCAGTACGAGGGCTGAAGCTTTCTTT.

The rearrangement joins TRBV27 to TRBJ2-1; TRBD1 or TRBD2 may be the D gene (5 bases each). The V gene's germline CDR1 is MNHEY and CDR2 SMNVEV (reference sequence). CDR3 size: 14 residues. V was pared by 6 bases and J by 1 base, with 10 bases between. The CDR3 DNA sequence: TGTGCCAGCAGCCCGAGGGGTTCCTACAATGAGCAGTTCTTC. It codes for CASSPRGSYNEQFF.

This clone was seen only a few times. The chain employs TRBV7-3 and TRBJ1-1, with D perhaps matching TRBD1 (5 bases). CDR1 is SGHTA, CDR2 FQGTGA, per germline. The V end lost 0 bases, the J end lost 7 bases, and 15 bases lay between the germline ends. The CDR3 is 15 residues long. CDR3 protein: CASSLTGQGVGEAFF. The CDR3 DNA reads as TGTGCCAGCAGCTTAACGGGGCAGGGAGTCGGTGAAGCTTTCTTT.

The V and J genes are TRBV7-8 and TRBJ1-5; D gene unclear. With 3 bases removed from V and 0 bases from J, the gap between germline ends came to 9 bases. The CDR3 is 15 amino acids. Germline CDR1 reads SGHVS; CDR2 reads FQNEAQ. The chain's CDR3 is CASSFLKNSNQPQHF. The CDR3 DNA sequence: TGTGCCAGCAGCTTTTTGAAAAATAGCAATCAGCCCCAGCATTTT.

Concerning this clone: Other DNA sequences in the same sample also yield this CDR3. The gene calls are TRBV12-3 or TRBV12-4 and TRBJ2-7; no definite D call. The CDR3 sequence is 13 residues long. The V end lost 1 base, the J end lost 2 bases, and 6 bases lay between the germline ends. The CDR3 nucleotides are TGTGCCAGCAGTTTAGGAGGTCCCTACGAGCAGTACTTC. Protein sequence: CASSLGGPYEQYF.

The chain joins TRBV28 to TRBJ1-1; unclear D gene. The V end lost 6 bases, the J end lost 4 bases, and 18 bases lay between the germline ends. Germline V gene sequence: CDR1 MDHEN, CDR2 SYDVKM. The length of the CDR3 is 15 residues. The CDR3 region has the DNA TGTGCCAGCAGCCTCTCTCGCGGCCGGGGCACTGAAGCTTTCTTT. This codes for CASSLSRGRGTEAFF.

This clone has a handful of counts. The chain carries TRBV27 and TRBJ2-7; possible D gene TRBD1, 5 bases. Germline V lookup: CDR1 MNHEY, CDR2 SMNVEV (reference sequence). V was clipped by 5 bases and J by 5 bases, with 19 bases between them. The CDR3 runs to 15 residues. CDR3 amino acids: CASSPQGRLGDEQYF. The CDR3, as DNA: TGTGCCAGCAGTCCTCAGGGAAGGTTAGGGGACGAGCAGTACTTC.

The genes are TRBV27 and TRBJ2-3, with D unclear. Deletions cut 0 bases from V and 3 bases from J, with 13 bases between. Germline loops: CDR1 MNHEY, CDR2 SMNVEV (reference sequence). This CDR3 has 16 amino acids. The CDR3 DNA sequence: TGTGCCAGCAGTTTATCGGGTGTTGGACGGACAGATACGCAGTATTTT. It translates to CASSLSGVGRTDTQYF.

This clone was observed a few times. The J gene is TRBJ1-5, the V gene TRBV19; TRBD1 aligns across 9 bases. Germline lookup yields CDR1 LNHDA and CDR2 SQIVND (reference sequence). Trimming at V came to 5 bases and at J to 7 bases, leaving 6 bases not matched to a gene. The CDR3 contains 14 residues. In DNA form, the CDR3 reads TGTGCCAGTAGTTTACAGGGGGCTAGACAGCCCCAGCATTTT. Amino acids: CASSLQGARQPQHF.

The chain recombines TRBV24-1 with TRBJ2-3, with D uncertain. In germline, CDR1 is KGHDR, CDR2 SFDVKD. Deletions cut 2 bases from V and 0 bases from J, with 5 bases between. This CDR3 comprises 14 residues. The CDR3 bases are TGTGCCACCAGTGATTCGAGAAGCACAGATACGCAGTATTTT. It codes for CATSDSRSTDTQYF.

The J gene is TRBJ2-3, the V gene TRBV7-9; the D gene is possibly TRBD2 (7 bases). The CDR3 contains 14 residues. The germline V gene encodes CDR1 SEHNR and CDR2 FQNEAQ (reference sequence). The germline V and J ends were trimmed by 5 bases and 1 base, with 10 bases remaining between them. The CDR3 DNA follows: TGTGCCAGCAGCCGGGGGGCGGGCACAGATACGCAGTATTTT. Its protein is CASSRGAGTDTQYF.

DNA for the CDR3: TGTGCCAGCACCCCAAGTCTGAGCTCCTACGAGCAGTACTTC. This gives the protein CASTPSLSSYEQYF. The chain employs TRBV5-5 and TRBJ2-7, with D unclear. Germline V gives CDR1 SGHKS, CDR2 YYEKEE (reference sequence). The CDR3 totals 14 residues. Deletions cut 6 bases from V and 0 bases from J, with 13 bases between.

This rearrangement joins TRBV6-1 to TRBJ1-4, with TRBD1 matching over 7 bases. The germline CDR1 and CDR2 sequences are MNHNS and SASEGT. The CDR3 is 12 amino acids. V shed 6 bases and J 5 bases; nucleotides not matched to a gene: 0. The CDR3 loop reads CASRQGNEKLFF. CDR3 bases: TGTGCCAGCAGACAGGGGAATGAAAAACTGTTTTTT.

CDR3 in DNA: TGTGCCAGCAGTCCTATCGACAGCTATGGCTACACCTTC. This gives the protein CASSPIDSYGYTF. The V call is TRBV28, the J call TRBJ1-2, with a weak D call TRBD1 (5 bases). This CDR3 is built from 13 residues. Trimming took 5 bases from V and 4 from J, leaving 11 bases between them. The germline V gene has CDR1 MDHEN and CDR2 SYDVKM.

This rearrangement joins TRBV6-5 to TRBJ1-2; D may be TRBD1 (6 bases). Germline assignment: CDR1 MNHEY and CDR2 SVGAGI. V lost 6 bases and J 7 bases, leaving 15 bases between the germline ends. CDR3 size: 13 residues. CDR3 coding DNA: TGTGCCAGCAGATTGGGACAAGCTCGTGGCTACACCTTC. Translated, it gives CASRLGQARGYTF.